This T cell receptor beta chain was documented in a study of T cells in narcolepsy. The wider study: Donors had narcolepsy type 1 or type 2, or were healthy controls.

Regarding the study as a whole: Same-patient CSF and blood CD4+ T cell clonotypes included HCRT-specific and TRIB2-specific autoreactive ones. Some memory CD4+ repertoires had no autoreactive clone sequences. Reportedly, autoreactive clonotypes were serially detected in patients' blood but not controls'.

TCRdb's table, derived via immunoSEQ multiplex PCR, lists solely in-frame clones and lacks some. The table records 20,000 to 30,000 clones, roughly 64% of them present only once. A remark on this clone: As yet, its antigen is unknown.

Trimming cost V 6 bases and J 4 bases, with 18 bases left between them. Germline V gene data show CDR1 as SGHTA and CDR2 as FQGNSA. The CDR3 loop spans 15 amino acids. The sample was memory (CD45RA-) CD4+ T cells from blood. J is TRBJ1-1 and V is TRBV7-2; D may be TRBD1 (6 bases). The clonotype originates from a human donor in good health. The chain's CDR3 is CASSLNGGGLTEAFF. For the CDR3, the DNA is TGTGCCAGCAGTTTAAATGGGGGGGGCCTCACTGAAGCTTTCTTT.